The clone carrying this T cell receptor (beta chain) was seen at least ten times. Trimming at V came to 0 bases and at J to 8 bases, leaving 3 bases not matched to a gene. Per the germline V gene, CDR1 is SGDLS and CDR2 is YYNGEE. The CDR3 loop spans 13 amino acids. TCRdb re-analysed the RT-PCR reads in MiXCR, keeping a single row per CDR3 protein. The data show 650,000 to 800,000 distinct CDR3 sequences, 11% to 15% seen once. The receptor's source is a female donor in good health, serving as a healthy control. Sequenced: memory CD4+ T cells from blood. The rearrangement links TRBV9 to TRBJ2-5, with 8 bases matching TRBD1. CDR3: CASSVADRGTQYF. The CDR3 region has the DNA TGTGCCAGCAGCGTAGCCGACAGGGGAACCCAGTACTTC.